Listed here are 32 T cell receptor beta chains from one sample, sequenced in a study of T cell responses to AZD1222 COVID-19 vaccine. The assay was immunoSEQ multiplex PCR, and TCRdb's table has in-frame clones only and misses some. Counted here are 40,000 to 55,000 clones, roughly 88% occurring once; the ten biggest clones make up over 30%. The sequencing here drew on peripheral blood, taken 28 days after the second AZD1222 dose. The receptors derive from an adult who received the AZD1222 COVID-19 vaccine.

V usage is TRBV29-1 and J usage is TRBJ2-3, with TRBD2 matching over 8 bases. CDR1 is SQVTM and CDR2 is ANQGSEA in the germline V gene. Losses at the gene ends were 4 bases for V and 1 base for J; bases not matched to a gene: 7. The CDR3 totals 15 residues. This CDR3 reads CSVVPLAGRTDTQYF. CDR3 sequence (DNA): TGCAGCGTTGTTCCCCTAGCGGGTCGCACAGATACGCAGTATTTT.

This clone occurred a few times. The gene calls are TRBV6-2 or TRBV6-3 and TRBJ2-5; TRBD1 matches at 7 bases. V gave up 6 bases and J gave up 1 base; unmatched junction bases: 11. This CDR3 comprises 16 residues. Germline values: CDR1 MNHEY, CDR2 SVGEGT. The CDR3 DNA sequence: TGTGCCAGCAGCCCTCCTTCGACAGGGACCCAAGAGACCCAGTACTTC. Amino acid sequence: CASSPPSTGTQETQYF.

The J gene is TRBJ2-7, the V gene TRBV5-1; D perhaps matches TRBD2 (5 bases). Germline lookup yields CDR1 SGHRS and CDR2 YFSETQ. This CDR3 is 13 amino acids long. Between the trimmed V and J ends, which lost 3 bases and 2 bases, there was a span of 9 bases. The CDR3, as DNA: TGCGCCAGCAGCTCCGGGATCACCTACGAGCAGTACTTC. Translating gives CASSSGITYEQYF.

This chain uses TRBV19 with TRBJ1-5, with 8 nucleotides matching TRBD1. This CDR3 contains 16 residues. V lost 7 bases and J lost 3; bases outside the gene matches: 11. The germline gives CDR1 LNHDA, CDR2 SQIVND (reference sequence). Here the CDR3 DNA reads TGTGCCAGTATCCGGACAGGGACCTCGTTCAATCAGCCCCAGCATTTT. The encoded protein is CASIRTGTSFNQPQHF.

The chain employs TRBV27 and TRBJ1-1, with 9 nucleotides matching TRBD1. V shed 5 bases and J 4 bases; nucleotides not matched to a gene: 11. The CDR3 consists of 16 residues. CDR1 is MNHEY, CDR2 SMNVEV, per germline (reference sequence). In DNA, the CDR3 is TGTGCCAGCAGTCTCCTACCAGGGACAGGGACCACTGAAGCTTTCTTT. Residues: CASSLLPGTGTTEAFF.

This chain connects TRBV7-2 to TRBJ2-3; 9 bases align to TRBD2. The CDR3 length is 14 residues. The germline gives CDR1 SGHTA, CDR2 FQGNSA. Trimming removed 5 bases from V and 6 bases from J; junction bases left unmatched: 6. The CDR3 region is CASSVGGGADTQYF. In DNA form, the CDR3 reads TGTGCCAGCAGCGTGGGCGGGGGGGCTGATACGCAGTATTTT.

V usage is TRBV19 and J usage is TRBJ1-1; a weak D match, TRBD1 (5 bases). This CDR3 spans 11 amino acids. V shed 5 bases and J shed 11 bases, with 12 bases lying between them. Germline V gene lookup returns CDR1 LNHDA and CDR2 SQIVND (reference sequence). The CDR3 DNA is TGTGCCAGTAGTCAGGCAGGGCAGGCTTTCTTT. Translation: CASSQAGQAFF.

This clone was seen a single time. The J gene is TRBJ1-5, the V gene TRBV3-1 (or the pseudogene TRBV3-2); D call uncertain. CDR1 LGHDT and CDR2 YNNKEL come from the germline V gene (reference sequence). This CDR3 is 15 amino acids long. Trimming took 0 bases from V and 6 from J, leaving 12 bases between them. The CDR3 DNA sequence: TGTGCCAGCAGCCAAGATAGGACGCAGGCTCAGCCCCAGCATTTT. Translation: CASSQDRTQAQPQHF.

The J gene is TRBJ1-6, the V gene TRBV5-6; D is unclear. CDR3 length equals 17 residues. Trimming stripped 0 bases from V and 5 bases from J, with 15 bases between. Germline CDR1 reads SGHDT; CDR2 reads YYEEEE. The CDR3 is CASSLGTGGFNNSPLHF. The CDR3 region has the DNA TGTGCCAGCAGCTTGGGGACGGGCGGGTTTAATAATTCACCCCTCCACTTT. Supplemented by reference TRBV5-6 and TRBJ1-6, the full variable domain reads DAGVTQSPTHLIKTRGQQVTLRCSPKSGHDTVSWYQQALGQGPQFIFQYYEEEERQRGNFPDRFSGHQFPNYSSELNVNALLLGDSALYLCASSLGTGGFNNSPLHFGNGTRLTVT.

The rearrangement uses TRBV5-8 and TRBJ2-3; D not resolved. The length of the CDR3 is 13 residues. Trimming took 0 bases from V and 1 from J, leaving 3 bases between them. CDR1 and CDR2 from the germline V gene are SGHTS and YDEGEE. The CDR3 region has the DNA TGTGCCAGCAGCTTGGGAGGCACAGATACGCAGTATTTT. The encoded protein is CASSLGGTDTQYF. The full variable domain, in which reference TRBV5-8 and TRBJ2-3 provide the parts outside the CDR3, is EAGVTQSPTHLIKTRGQQATLRCSPISGHTSVYWYQQALGLGLQFLLWYDEGEERNRGNFPPRFSGRQFPNYSSELNVNALELEDSALYLCASSLGGTDTQYFGPGTRLTVL.

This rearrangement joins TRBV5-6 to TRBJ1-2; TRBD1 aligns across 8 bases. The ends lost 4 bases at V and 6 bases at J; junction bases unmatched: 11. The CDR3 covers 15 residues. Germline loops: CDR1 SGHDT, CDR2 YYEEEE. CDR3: CASSLRQGFMHGYTF. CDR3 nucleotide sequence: TGTGCCAGCAGCCTGCGACAGGGGTTCATGCATGGCTACACCTTC.

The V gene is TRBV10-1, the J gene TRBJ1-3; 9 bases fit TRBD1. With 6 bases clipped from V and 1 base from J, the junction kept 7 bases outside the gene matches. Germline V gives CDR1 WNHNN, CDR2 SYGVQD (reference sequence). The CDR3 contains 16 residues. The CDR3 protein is CASSSGQGISGNTIYF. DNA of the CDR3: TGCGCCAGCAGCTCGGGACAGGGCATTTCTGGAAACACCATATATTTT.

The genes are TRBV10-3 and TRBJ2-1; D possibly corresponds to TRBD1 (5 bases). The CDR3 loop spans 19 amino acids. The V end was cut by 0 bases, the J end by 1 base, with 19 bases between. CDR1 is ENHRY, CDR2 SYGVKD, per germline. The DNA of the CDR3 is TGTGCCATCAGTGAGTCGGAGCTGACAGCCCGTGGGTCCTACAATGAGCAGTTCTTC. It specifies CAISESELTARGSYNEQFF.

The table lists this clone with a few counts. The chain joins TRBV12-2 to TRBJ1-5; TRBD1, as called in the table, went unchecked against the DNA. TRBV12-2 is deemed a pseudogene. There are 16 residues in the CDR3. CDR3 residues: CASRLALGRGRQPQHF. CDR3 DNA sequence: TGTGCAAGTCGCTTAGCGCTCGGCAGGGGGCGACAGCCCCAGCATTTT.

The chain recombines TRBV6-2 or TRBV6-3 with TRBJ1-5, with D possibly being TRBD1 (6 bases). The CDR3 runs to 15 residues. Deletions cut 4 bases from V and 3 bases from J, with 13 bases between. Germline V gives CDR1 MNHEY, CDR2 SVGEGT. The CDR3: CASSSQGGPNQPQHF. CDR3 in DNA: TGTGCCAGCAGTTCTCAAGGGGGGCCCAATCAGCCCCAGCATTTT.

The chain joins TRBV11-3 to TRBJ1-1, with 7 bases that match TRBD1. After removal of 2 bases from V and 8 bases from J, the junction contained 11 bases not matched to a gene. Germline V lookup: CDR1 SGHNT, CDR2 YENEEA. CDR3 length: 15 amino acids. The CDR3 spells CASSLNTGTEGEAFF. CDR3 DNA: TGTGCCAGCAGCTTAAATACCGGGACAGAAGGCGAAGCTTTCTTT.

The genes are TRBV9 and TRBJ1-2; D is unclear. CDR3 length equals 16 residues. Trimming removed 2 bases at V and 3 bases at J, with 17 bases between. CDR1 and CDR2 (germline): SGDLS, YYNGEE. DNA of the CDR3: TGTGCCAGCAGCGTCACCGTGACTCTGAAGGACTATGGCTACACCTTC. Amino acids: CASSVTVTLKDYGYTF.

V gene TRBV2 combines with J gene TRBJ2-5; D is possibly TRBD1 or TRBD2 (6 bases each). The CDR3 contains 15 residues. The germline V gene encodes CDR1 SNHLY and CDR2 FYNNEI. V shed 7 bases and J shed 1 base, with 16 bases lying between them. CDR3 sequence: CASIASGAIQETQYF. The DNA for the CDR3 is TGTGCCAGCATCGCTTCGGGGGCCATCCAAGAGACCCAGTACTTC.

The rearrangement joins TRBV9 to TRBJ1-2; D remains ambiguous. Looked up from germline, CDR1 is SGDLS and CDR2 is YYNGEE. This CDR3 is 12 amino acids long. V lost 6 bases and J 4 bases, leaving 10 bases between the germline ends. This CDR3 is CASNNDGYGYTF. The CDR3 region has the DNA TGTGCCAGCAACAACGACGGCTATGGCTACACCTTC.

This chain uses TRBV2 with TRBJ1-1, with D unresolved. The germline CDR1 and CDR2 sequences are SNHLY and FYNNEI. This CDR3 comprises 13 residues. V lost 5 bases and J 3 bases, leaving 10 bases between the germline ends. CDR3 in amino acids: CASSPPIDTEAFF. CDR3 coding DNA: TGTGCCAGCAGTCCGCCGATAGACACTGAAGCTTTCTTT.

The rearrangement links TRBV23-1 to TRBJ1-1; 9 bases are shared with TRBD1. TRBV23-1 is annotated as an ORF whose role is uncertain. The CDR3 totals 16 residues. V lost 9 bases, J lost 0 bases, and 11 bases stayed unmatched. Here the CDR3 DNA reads TGCGCCAGGAACGAAGGGGGGACAGGGATGAACACTGAAGCTTTCTTT. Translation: CARNEGGTGMNTEAFF.

CDR3 DNA sequence: TGCGCCAGCAGCTTGGAACAGGCTAACACCGGGGAGCTGTTTTTT. It yields the protein CASSLEQANTGELFF. The chain recombines TRBV5-1 with TRBJ2-2; TRBD1 might be the D (5 bases). Germline CDR1 SGHRS, CDR2 YFSETQ. Trimming shortened V by 0 bases and J by 2 bases, and 8 bases separated the two germline ends. The CDR3 contains 15 residues.

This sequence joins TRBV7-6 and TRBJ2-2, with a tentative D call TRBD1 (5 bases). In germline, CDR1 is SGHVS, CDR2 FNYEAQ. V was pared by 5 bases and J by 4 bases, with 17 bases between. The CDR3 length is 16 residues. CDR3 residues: CASSPLVGHTTGELFF. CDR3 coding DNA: TGTGCCAGCAGCCCTCTTGTCGGACATACCACCGGGGAGCTGTTTTTT.

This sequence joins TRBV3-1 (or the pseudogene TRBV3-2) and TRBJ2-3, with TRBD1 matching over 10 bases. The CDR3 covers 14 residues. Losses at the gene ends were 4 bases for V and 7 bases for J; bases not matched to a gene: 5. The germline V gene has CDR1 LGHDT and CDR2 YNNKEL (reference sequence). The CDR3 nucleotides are TGTGCCAGCAGCCTCGGGACAGGGGTAAATACGCAGTATTTT. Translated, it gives CASSLGTGVNTQYF.

The CDR3 DNA follows: TGTGCCAGCAGTTATGTAGCAAGGGCCGGGGAGCTGTTTTTT. Amino acid sequence: CASSYVARAGELFF. V gene TRBV6-2 or TRBV6-3 combines with J gene TRBJ2-2; D remains unclear. This CDR3 is built from 14 residues. V lost 3 bases and J lost 6, with 11 bases in between. The V gene's germline CDR1 is MNHEY and CDR2 SVGEGT.

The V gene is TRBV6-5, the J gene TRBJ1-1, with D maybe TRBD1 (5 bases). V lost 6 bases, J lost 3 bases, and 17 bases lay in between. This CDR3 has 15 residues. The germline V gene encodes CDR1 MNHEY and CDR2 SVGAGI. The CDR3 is CASSRGSAGDTEAFF. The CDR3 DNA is TGTGCCAGCAGCCGTGGGTCCGCGGGGGACACTGAAGCTTTCTTT.

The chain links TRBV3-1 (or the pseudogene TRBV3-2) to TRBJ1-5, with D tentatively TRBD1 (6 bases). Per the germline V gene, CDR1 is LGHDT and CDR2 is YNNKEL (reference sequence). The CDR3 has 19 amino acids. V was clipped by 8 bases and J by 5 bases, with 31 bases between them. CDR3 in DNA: TGTGCCAGCGGGTCCCTAGGGTCTGGGGGGAACAGGGCGCATCAGCCCCAGCATTTT. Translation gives CASGSLGSGGNRAHQPQHF.

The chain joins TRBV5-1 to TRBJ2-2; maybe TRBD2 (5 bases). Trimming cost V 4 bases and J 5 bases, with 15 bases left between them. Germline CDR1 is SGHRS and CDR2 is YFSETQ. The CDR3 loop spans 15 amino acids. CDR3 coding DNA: TGCGCCAGCAGCCCGGCCGGGGTGGTTACCGGGGAGCTGTTTTTT. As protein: CASSPAGVVTGELFF.

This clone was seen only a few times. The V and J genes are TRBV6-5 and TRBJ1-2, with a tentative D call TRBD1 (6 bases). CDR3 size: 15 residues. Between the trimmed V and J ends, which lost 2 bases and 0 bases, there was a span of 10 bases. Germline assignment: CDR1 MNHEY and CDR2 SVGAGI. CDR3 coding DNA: TGTGCCAGCAGTTACCGCAACAGGGCTAACTATGGCTACACCTTC. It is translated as CASSYRNRANYGYTF.

The CDR3 DNA is TGTGCCAGCAGCTTAGGGGACTCGAACACTGAAGCTTTCTTT. Amino acid sequence: CASSLGDSNTEAFF. The rearrangement uses TRBV11-2 and TRBJ1-1; D perhaps matches TRBD1 (5 bases). V dropped 1 base and J dropped 1 base, with 7 bases sitting between them. The germline CDR1 and CDR2 sequences are SGHAT and FQNNGV. This CDR3 spans 14 amino acids.

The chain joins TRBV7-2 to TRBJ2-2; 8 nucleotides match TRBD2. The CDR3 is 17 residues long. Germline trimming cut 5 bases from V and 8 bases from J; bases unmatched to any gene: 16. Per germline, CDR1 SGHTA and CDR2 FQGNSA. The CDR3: CASSPRPSGGTTGELFF. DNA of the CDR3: TGTGCCAGCAGCCCTCGTCCCAGCGGGGGAACTACTGGGGAGCTGTTTTTT. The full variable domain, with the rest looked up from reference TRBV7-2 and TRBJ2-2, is GAGVSQSPSNKVTEKGKDVELRCDPISGHTALYWYRQSLGQGLEFLIYFQGNSAPDKSGLPSDRFSAERTGGSVSTLTIQRTQQEDSAVYLCASSPRPSGGTTGELFFGEGSRLTVL.

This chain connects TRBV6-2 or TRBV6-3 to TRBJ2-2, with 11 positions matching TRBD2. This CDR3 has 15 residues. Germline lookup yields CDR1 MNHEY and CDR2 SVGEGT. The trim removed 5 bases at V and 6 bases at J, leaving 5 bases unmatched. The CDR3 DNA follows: TGTGCCAGCAGTCGTAGCGGGGGGGCGTCCGGGGAGCTGTTTTTT. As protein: CASSRSGGASGELFF.